Sequencing of this T cell receptor (beta chain) was carried out in a study of T cell responses to AZD1222 COVID-19 vaccine. A word on this clone: Its matching antigen is unknown.

Germline lookup yields CDR1 LGHDT and CDR2 YNNKEL (reference sequence). The germline V and J ends were trimmed by 2 bases and 5 bases, with 6 bases remaining between them. The CDR3 has 12 amino acids. Broader study findings: Within unmutated variant regions lay the reported targets of nearly half of spike-specific TCRs. Baseline testing showed seropositivity in only a handful of AZD1222 recipients. Clonal diversity was possibly underestimated, and white British individuals and females predominated among donors. Repertoires were obtained only post-peak T cell response.

Sequenced by immunoSEQ multiplex PCR; TCRdb stores in-frame clones only, minus some. The table has 80,000 or so clones, 70% to 80% seen once. This sequence joins TRBV3-1 (or the pseudogene TRBV3-2) and TRBJ1-2; the D gene is possibly TRBD1 (5 bases). This TCR came from an adult who received the MenACWY meningococcal vaccine as a control. Sequenced here: peripheral blood, sampled 28 days after the second dose of the MenACWY control vaccine. The CDR3 reads CASSQRGYGYTF. The CDR3, as DNA: TGTGCCAGCAGCCAACGGGGGTATGGCTACACCTTC.